These 31 T cell receptor beta chains were all obtained from the same sample, sequenced in a study of shared clonotypes between healthy human individuals. Sequencing was performed with immunoSEQ multiplex PCR; in TCRdb, only in-frame clones are kept and a portion is missing. The data contain about 120,000 clones, roughly two thirds of them singletons. Sequenced: memory CD8+ T cells sorted from blood. Subset here: CD45RO+ cells pooled with CCR7-negative TemRA cells. Source of these receptors: a woman between 25 and 40 years old in good health.

The chain combines TRBV4-1 with TRBJ2-2; 10 bases align to TRBD1. The CDR3 has 16 residues. Germline V lookup: CDR1 MGHRA, CDR2 YSYEKL. Germline trimming cut 4 bases from V and 8 bases from J; bases unmatched to any gene: 10. CDR3 in amino acids: CASSLKGTGVGGELFF. The CDR3 DNA follows: TGCGCCAGCAGCCTAAAAGGGACAGGGGTTGGGGGGGAGCTGTTTTTT.

This clone ranks as medium-sized. The chain uses TRBV7-3 and TRBJ1-2, with unresolved D. In germline, CDR1 is SGHTA, CDR2 FQGTGA. The CDR3 spans 13 residues. V lost 5 bases and J lost 4, with 11 bases in between. The CDR3 DNA sequence: TGTGCCAGCAGCCCCGGTGGCTTCTATGGCTACACCTTC. Translating gives CASSPGGFYGYTF.

This clone was found once. This chain joins TRBV7-9 and TRBJ2-7, with TRBD2 matching over 11 bases. Per germline, CDR1 SEHNR and CDR2 FQNEAQ (reference sequence). This CDR3 spans 17 amino acids. V lost 5 bases and J lost 2; bases outside the gene matches: 11. The CDR3 region is CASSVGLAGLKTYEQYF. For the CDR3, the DNA is TGTGCCAGCAGCGTCGGACTAGCGGGCCTAAAAACCTACGAGCAGTACTTC. The full variable domain, rest sourced from reference TRBV7-9 and TRBJ2-7, is DTGVSQNPRHKITKRGQNVTFRCDPISEHNRLYWYRQTLGQGPEFLTYFQNEAQLEKSRLLSDRFSAERPKGSFSTLEIQRTEQGDSAMYLCASSVGLAGLKTYEQYFGPGTRLTVT.

This chain links TRBV4-1 with TRBJ2-3, with 9 bases that match TRBD2. V trimming: 1 base; J trimming: 4 bases; junction bases outside the gene matches: 6. This CDR3 is 16 amino acids long. Germline V CDR1 and CDR2: MGHRA, YSYEKL. The CDR3 sequence: CASSQVVAGAADTQYF. The CDR3 DNA sequence: TGCGCCAGCAGCCAAGTAGTAGCGGGAGCGGCAGATACGCAGTATTTT.

CDR3 in amino acids: CATSTRQGITGELFF. Written as DNA, the CDR3 is TGTGCCACCAGCACGCGACAGGGGATCACCGGGGAGCTGTTTTTT. The genes are TRBV15 and TRBJ2-2, with 8 bases matching TRBD1. Germline V gene data show CDR1 as LNHNV and CDR2 as YYDKDF (reference sequence). Trimming took 4 bases from V and 4 from J; bases not matched to a gene: 5. The CDR3 loop spans 15 amino acids.

The rearrangement uses TRBV27 and TRBJ1-1; D ambiguous. The germline gives CDR1 MNHEY, CDR2 SMNVEV (reference sequence). CDR3 size: 13 residues. V was clipped by 3 bases and J by 0 bases, with 5 bases between them. The DNA for the CDR3 is TGTGCCAGCAGTTTGTCCATGAACACTGAAGCTTTCTTT. This translates into CASSLSMNTEAFF.

CDR3 loop: CASSLVAGGVDAPQYF. Written as DNA, the CDR3 is TGTGCCAGCAGTTTGGTAGCGGGAGGCGTAGACGCGCCCCAGTACTTC. This chain uses TRBV28 with TRBJ2-5; 10 nucleotides match TRBD2. Germline CDR1 MDHEN, CDR2 SYDVKM. This CDR3 is built from 16 residues. V dropped 3 bases and J dropped 9; count of bases not matched to a gene: 13.

Many counts were recorded for this clone. The V and J genes are TRBV4-2 and TRBJ2-3; D not resolved. Trimming removed 0 bases from V and 0 bases from J, with 7 bases in between. Germline-derived CDR1 and CDR2 are LGHNA and YNFKEQ. CDR3 length equals 15 residues. The CDR3 DNA is TGTGCCAGCAGCCAAGAGTGGGCTAGCACAGATACGCAGTATTTT. Translated, it gives CASSQEWASTDTQYF.

CDR3 bases: TGTGCCAGCAGCCCCCAGGACGAAGCTTACGAGCAGTACTTC. Residues: CASSPQDEAYEQYF. The rearrangement links TRBV7-6 to TRBJ2-7; no clear D. The CDR3 loop spans 14 amino acids. Trimming shortened V by 5 bases and J by 4 bases, and 15 bases separated the two germline ends. From germline, CDR1 is SGHVS and CDR2 FNYEAQ.

The chain has TRBV6-5 and TRBJ1-3, with TRBD1 identical over 9 bases. Per the germline V gene, CDR1 is MNHEY and CDR2 is SVGAGI. J gave up 7 bases and V 4 bases, and 11 bases lay outside the gene matches. The CDR3 sequence is 16 residues long. This CDR3 is CASSLGGQGKLNTIYF. The CDR3 nucleotides read TGTGCCAGCAGTTTAGGGGGACAGGGAAAACTTAACACCATATATTTT.

This chain uses TRBV5-5 with TRBJ2-7, with D tentatively TRBD2 (7 bases). Trimming left V 1 base short and J 2 bases short, with 10 bases between. Germline V gene lookup returns CDR1 SGHKS and CDR2 YYEKEE (reference sequence). The CDR3 has 14 amino acids. The CDR3, as DNA: TGTGCCAGCAGCTTGAGAGGGGGGGCCTACGAGCAGTACTTC. Its protein product is CASSLRGGAYEQYF.

In this sample, this clone turned up many times. The chain employs TRBV28 and TRBJ2-5, with 8 bases fitting TRBD1. Germline CDR1 MDHEN, CDR2 SYDVKM. The CDR3 is 14 residues long. The J segment lost 2 bases and the V segment lost 4 bases, leaving 3 bases of the junction unmatched. CDR3 in amino acids: CASSSYRGQETQYF. The CDR3 DNA sequence: TGTGCCAGCAGTTCCTACAGGGGGCAAGAGACCCAGTACTTC.

Only a few counts were recorded for this clone. This CDR3 reads CASTQDGARMYEQYF. The CDR3, as DNA: TGTGCCAGCACCCAGGACGGAGCGAGGATGTACGAGCAGTACTTC. The chain links TRBV28 to TRBJ2-7; D is ambiguous. V was shortened by 7 bases and J by 4 bases, with 20 bases between the two germline ends. Looked up from germline, CDR1 is MDHEN and CDR2 is SYDVKM. The CDR3 has 15 residues.

A few counts support this clone. The chain carries TRBV4-2 and TRBJ2-7; 9 bases map to TRBD1. The germline CDR1 and CDR2 sequences are LGHNA and YNFKEQ. The CDR3 contains 15 residues. The trim removed 4 bases at V and 4 bases at J, leaving 8 bases unmatched. CDR3 residues: CASSRTGAERYEQYF. CDR3 DNA: TGTGCCAGCAGCCGGACAGGGGCTGAAAGGTACGAGCAGTACTTC.

The rearrangement links TRBV11-2 to TRBJ1-5, with D perhaps matching TRBD1 (5 bases). This CDR3 comprises 14 residues. The germline gives CDR1 SGHAT, CDR2 FQNNGV. V was shortened by 0 bases and J by 6 bases, with 9 bases between the two germline ends. The CDR3 DNA reads TGTGCCAGCAGCTTAGAAAGGGGTGCTCAGCCCCAGCATTTT. This encodes CASSLERGAQPQHF.

This chain uses TRBV29-1 with TRBJ2-1, with TRBD2 matching 11 bases. Germline loops: CDR1 SQVTM, CDR2 ANQGSEA. V lost 7 bases and J lost 13; bases outside the gene matches: 3. The length of the CDR3 is 10 residues. The CDR3, as DNA: TGCAGCGCACTAGCGGGAGTACAGTTCTTC. Translated: CSALAGVQFF.

Only a few counts were recorded for this clone. This chain connects TRBV10-3 to TRBJ2-2; 9 bases align to TRBD2. Germline CDR1 ENHRY, CDR2 SYGVKD. V trimming: 8 bases; J trimming: 2 bases; junction bases outside the gene matches: 15. The CDR3 is 18 residues long. The CDR3 loop is CAILIASRREGNTGELFF. CDR3 sequence (DNA): TGTGCCATCTTAATTGCCTCGCGGCGGGAGGGTAACACCGGGGAGCTGTTTTTT.

Here the CDR3 reads CASSASGPGGYTF. CDR3 nucleotides: TGTGCCAGCAGTGCCAGTGGTCCGGGTGGCTACACCTTC. The rearrangement links TRBV6-1 to TRBJ1-2, with D uncertain. Germline V CDR1 and CDR2: MNHNS, SASEGT. V was clipped by 4 bases and J by 7 bases, with 13 bases between them. There are 13 residues in the CDR3.

V and J are TRBV7-7 and TRBJ2-1; D call uncertain. CDR3 size: 15 residues. CDR1 is SSHAT, CDR2 FNYEAQ, per germline (reference sequence). Trimming cost V 0 bases and J 0 bases, with 6 bases left between them. The CDR3, as DNA: TGTGCCAGCAGCTTAGCCAAAGGCTCCTACAATGAGCAGTTCTTC. Its protein is CASSLAKGSYNEQFF.

The CDR3 DNA reads TGTGCCTGGACTTGTCTCTACTGTGGCTACACCTTC. Protein product: CAWTCLYCGYTF. The chain is built from TRBV30 and TRBJ1-2; no clear D gene. The CDR3 covers 12 residues. V lost 4 bases to trimming and J lost 7 bases, with 13 bases between them. Germline V gene lookup returns CDR1 GTSNPN and CDR2 SVGIG (reference sequence).

J is TRBJ2-7 and V is TRBV7-8; 7 bases agree with TRBD1. The CDR3 sequence is 15 residues long. J lost 0 bases, V lost 5 bases, and 7 bases had no gene match. Per germline, CDR1 SGHVS and CDR2 FQNEAQ. CDR3 coding DNA: TGTGCCAGCAGCCCAAGACAGGGATCCTCCTACGAGCAGTACTTC. This encodes CASSPRQGSSYEQYF.

V usage is TRBV25-1 and J usage is TRBJ2-5, with D possibly being TRBD2 (6 bases). The J call may be wrong; the DNA end is better matched by TRBJ2-7. Germline CDR1 MGHDK, CDR2 SYGVNS. This CDR3 has 13 amino acids. As DNA, the CDR3 is TGTGCCAGCAGTGAGGGGGGACCCTACGAGCAGTACTTC. This encodes CASSEGGPYEQYF.

The rearrangement links TRBV19 to TRBJ2-1; D unresolved. Deletions cut 4 bases from V and 4 bases from J, with 20 bases between. Germline assignment: CDR1 LNHDA and CDR2 SQIVND (reference sequence). The CDR3 covers 17 residues. The CDR3 region has the DNA TGTGCCAGTAGTACTCAAGAATCCGGCGGCCCATACAATGAGCAGTTCTTC. Its protein product is CASSTQESGGPYNEQFF.

CDR3: CASGKGGVWQPQHF. The CDR3, as DNA: TGTGCCAGCGGAAAAGGGGGGGTGTGGCAGCCCCAGCATTTT. The rearrangement uses TRBV27 and TRBJ1-5; tentatively, D is TRBD1 (6 bases). The CDR3 is 14 amino acids. Germline V gives CDR1 MNHEY, CDR2 SMNVEV (reference sequence). Trimming took 8 bases from V and 7 from J, leaving 18 bases between them.

In this sample, this clone turned up many times. The rearrangement joins TRBV28 to TRBJ2-3; 12 bases fit TRBD1. Germline V gene sequence: CDR1 MDHEN, CDR2 SYDVKM. V trimming: 5 bases; J trimming: 6 bases; junction bases outside the gene matches: 9. This CDR3 region has 16 residues. The CDR3 is CASSRTGTGGLDTQYF. The CDR3 DNA reads as TGTGCCAGCAGTCGGACCGGGACAGGGGGCTTGGATACGCAGTATTTT.

Ten or more counts support this clone. V gene TRBV9 combines with J gene TRBJ2-7, with a tentative D call TRBD1 (6 bases). The CDR3 covers 14 residues. V gave up 4 bases and J gave up 5 bases, with 16 bases separating them. The V gene's germline CDR1 is SGDLS and CDR2 YYNGEE. The CDR3 sequence is CASSPSDRSHEQYF. CDR3 bases: TGTGCCAGCAGCCCCTCTGACAGGTCCCACGAGCAGTACTTC. The complete variable domain, with remaining parts taken from reference TRBV9 and TRBJ2-7, reads DSGVTQTPKHLITATGQRVTLRCSPRSGDLSVYWYQQSLDQGLQFLIQYYNGEERAKGNILERFSAQQFPDLHSELNLSSLELGDSALYFCASSPSDRSHEQYFGPGTRLTVT.

The CDR3 DNA is TGTGCCAGCAGCTTAGTATTCGGGCACACTGAAGCTTTCTTT. Translating it yields CASSLVFGHTEAFF. The chain is built from TRBV7-9 and TRBJ1-1, with D hard to call. Trimming removed 1 base from V and 3 bases from J, with 9 bases in between. In germline, CDR1 is SEHNR, CDR2 FQNEAQ (reference sequence). The CDR3 consists of 14 residues. Combining the CDR3 with reference TRBV7-9 and TRBJ1-1 gives the whole variable domain DTGVSQNPRHKITKRGQNVTFRCDPISEHNRLYWYRQTLGQGPEFLTYFQNEAQLEKSRLLSDRFSAERPKGSFSTLEIQRTEQGDSAMYLCASSLVFGHTEAFFGQGTRLTVV.

This chain joins TRBV7-2 and TRBJ2-2, with 11 bases lining up with TRBD2. V lost 4 bases and J lost 6; bases outside the gene matches: 10. Germline CDR1 SGHTA, CDR2 FQGNSA. The CDR3 is 17 amino acids. The CDR3 is CASSSRLAGQVAGELFF. As DNA, the CDR3 is TGTGCCAGCAGCTCACGACTAGCGGGACAAGTGGCCGGGGAGCTGTTTTTT.

The chain has TRBV7-2 and TRBJ2-2, with D tentatively TRBD2 (6 bases). The CDR3 extends over 15 amino acids. Germline assignment: CDR1 SGHTA and CDR2 FQGNSA. Trimming stripped 5 bases from V and 2 bases from J, with 12 bases between. CDR3 region: CASSPLRGNTGELFF. The CDR3 nucleotides are TGTGCCAGCAGCCCGCTGCGGGGAAACACCGGGGAGCTGTTTTTT.

The V call is TRBV2, the J call TRBJ1-5; D perhaps matches TRBD1 (6 bases). Per germline, CDR1 SNHLY and CDR2 FYNNEI. V gave up 6 bases and J gave up 4 bases, with 13 bases separating them. There are 14 residues in the CDR3. CDR3 loop: CASRQGHWNQPQHF. The CDR3 DNA follows: TGTGCCAGCAGGCAGGGGCACTGGAATCAGCCCCAGCATTTT. Based on the CDR3 plus reference TRBV2 and TRBJ1-5, the full variable domain is EPEVTQTPSHQVTQMGQEVILRCVPISNHLYFYWYRQILGQKVEFLVSFYNNEISEKSEIFDDQFSVERPDGSNFTLKIRSTKLEDSAMYFCASRQGHWNQPQHFGDGTRLSIL.

This clone was seen only a few times. The V gene is TRBV25-1, the J gene TRBJ2-2; 10 nucleotides match TRBD1. The CDR3 runs to 17 residues. V trimming: 8 bases; J trimming: 5 bases; junction bases outside the gene matches: 14. Germline-derived CDR1 and CDR2 are MGHDK and SYGVNS. The CDR3 region is CASQGAGTGDGTGELFF. DNA for the CDR3: TGTGCCAGCCAAGGCGCCGGGACAGGGGATGGAACCGGGGAGCTGTTTTTT.